Listed below are T cell receptor beta chains from one sample, sequenced in a study of T cell changes during pregnancy in multiple sclerosis. Clones were sequenced by immunoSEQ multiplex PCR, and TCRdb holds only the in-frame ones, with some missing. Of 80,000 to 95,000 clones detected, nearly 95% appear once; the ten largest clones hold around 1.1%. The specimen comprised peripheral blood, sampled in the second trimester of pregnancy. All receptors derive from a female donor with multiple sclerosis, enrolled in a pregnancy study. Each CDR3 is given with its conserved first and last residue. Fields, in order: V gene, D gene, J gene, CDR3 DNA, CDR3 protein. The D gene is left open where the match is weak.

V: TRBV5-5
D: TRBD1
J: TRBJ2-7
DNA: TGTGCCAGCAGCTTGACAGGGGCCCCTTCCTACGAGCAGTACTTC
CDR3: CASSLTGAPSYEQYF

V: TRBV7-6
D: .
J: TRBJ2-3
DNA: TGTGCCAGCAGCTCGACTCCCTCAGATACGCAGTATTTT
CDR3: CASSSTPSDTQYF

V: TRBV5-1
D: TRBD2
J: TRBJ2-1
DNA: TGCGCCAGCAGCCTACCGGGACTAGCGTTCAATGAGCAGTTCTTC
CDR3: CASSLPGLAFNEQFF

V: TRBV15
D: TRBD2
J: TRBJ2-3
DNA: TGTGCCACCAGGGGGGGACTAGCGGGACCGAGGGATACGCAGTATTTT
CDR3: CATRGGLAGPRDTQYF

V: TRBV5-4
D: .
J: TRBJ1-2
DNA: TGTGCCAGCAGCGGCGGGGGGCAGCCCGGATTTTTTTATGGCTACACCTTC
CDR3: CASSGGGQPGFFYGYTF

V: TRBV27
D: TRBD2
J: TRBJ2-7
DNA: TGTGCCAGCAGTCATTGGGGAGCGGGGCTGAAGTACGAGCAGTACTTC
CDR3: CASSHWGAGLKYEQYF

V: TRBV9
D: TRBD1
J: TRBJ2-5
DNA: TGTGCCAGCAGCGCCGGACAGGGCTCGGTGGTGGAGACCCAGTACTTC
CDR3: CASSAGQGSVVETQYF

V: TRBV7-9
D: TRBD2
J: TRBJ2-3
DNA: TGTGCCAGCACCCTACTAGCGGGAGAGGCAGATACGCAGTATTTT
CDR3: CASTLLAGEADTQYF

V: TRBV5-4
D: .
J: TRBJ2-6
DNA: TGTGCCAGCAGCGTCGTTGGGAGGGGGAGTGATGGGGCCAACGTCCTGACTTTC
CDR3: CASSVVGRGSDGANVLTF

V: TRBV2
D: TRBD2
J: TRBJ2-7
DNA: TGTGCCAGCAGCTCAAGAAGCGGGAGGGTGTCCTACGAGCAGTACTTC
CDR3: CASSSRSGRVSYEQYF